This record covers a single TCR beta chain. These data belong to a study of OX40 agonist ivuxolimab in advanced cancers. Here immunoSEQ multiplex PCR was the method, and the copy in TCRdb shows in-frame clones only, minus some. The table shows 90,000 to 95,000 clones, with around 87% occurring only once. The germline V gene has CDR1 MNHNS and CDR2 SASEGT. V was pared by 1 base and J by 7 bases, with 11 bases between. This CDR3 is 13 amino acids long. The receptor's source is an adult with an advanced solid tumor such as melanoma, head and neck, liver or kidney cancer. This material consisted of CD4+ or CD8+ T cells sorted from blood, taken in a trial of the OX40 agonist ivuxolimab. The rearrangement links TRBV6-1 to TRBJ2-7; D is ambiguous. The CDR3 DNA is TGTGCCAGCAGTGAAGTGGTGGTAGGGGAGCAGTACTTC. Its translation: CASSEVVVGEQYF.